Following are 32 T cell receptor beta chains from one sample sequenced in a study of identical twins. TCRdb used MiXCR to reprocess the 5' RACE reads, holding one entry per CDR3 protein. The sample contains 1,800,000 or so distinct CDR3 sequences, around 33% of which appear only once. The source material was cord blood. The receptors here all came from a newborn girl in good health.

The CDR3 reads CASNPPGSGNTIYF. Written as DNA, the CDR3 is TGTGCCAGCAACCCACCTGGCTCTGGAAACACCATATATTTT. The V gene is TRBV2, the J gene TRBJ1-3, with D uncertain. The CDR3 sequence is 14 residues long. V was shortened by 7 bases and J by 0 bases, with 10 bases between the two germline ends. Germline values: CDR1 SNHLY, CDR2 FYNNEI.

The gene calls are TRBV20-1 and TRBJ2-2; 8 bases fit TRBD2. Trimming cost V 4 bases and J 0 bases; bases outside gene matches: 7. The CDR3 consists of 16 residues. CDR1 and CDR2 (germline): DFQATT, SNEGSKA (reference sequence). The CDR3 nucleotides are TGCAGTGCTATGGTTCCGGGAGGGACGAACACCGGGGAGCTGTTTTTT. It is translated as CSAMVPGGTNTGELFF.

The V gene is TRBV7-2, the J gene TRBJ2-7; 9 bases align to TRBD1. Germline assignment: CDR1 SGHTA and CDR2 FQGNSA. The CDR3 totals 19 residues. V lost 5 bases and J lost 1; bases outside the gene matches: 18. The CDR3 DNA follows: TGTGCCAGCAGCGTCGGGACAGGGAGGATTCAGCGAAGGTCCTACGAGCAGTACTTC. It encodes CASSVGTGRIQRRSYEQYF.

This rearrangement joins TRBV9 to TRBJ1-6; unclear D gene. Trimming pared 3 bases from V and 6 bases from J, leaving 7 bases between. CDR3 length equals 13 residues. From germline, CDR1 is SGDLS and CDR2 YYNGEE. CDR3 sequence: CASSALSNSPLHF. DNA of the CDR3: TGTGCCAGCAGCGCTTTATCTAATTCACCCCTCCACTTT.

The sample holds a few counts of this clonotype. The J gene is TRBJ2-4, the V gene TRBV11-2; 8 bases match TRBD2. Germline assignment: CDR1 SGHAT and CDR2 FQNNGV. V lost 5 bases, J lost 13 bases, and 19 bases stayed unmatched. The CDR3 totals 16 residues. CDR3 nucleotides: TGTGCCAGCAGCCCTTACCTAGCGGGCCCCTACAATGAGCAGTACTTC. Protein product: CASSPYLAGPYNEQYF.

This sequence joins TRBV2 and TRBJ1-1; possibly TRBD1 for D (5 bases). With 6 bases removed from V and 1 base from J, the gap between germline ends came to 12 bases. The CDR3 length is 14 residues. Germline CDR1 and CDR2: SNHLY and FYNNEI. CDR3 in amino acids: CASSRQLTNTEAFF. CDR3 coding DNA: TGTGCCAGCAGCCGACAGCTAACGAACACTGAAGCTTTCTTT.

There are many counts of this clonotype. The rearrangement links TRBV5-1 to TRBJ2-1; a possible D gene is TRBD1 (5 bases). Trimming took 3 bases from V and 2 from J, leaving 9 bases between them. The CDR3 is 14 amino acids. From germline, CDR1 is SGHRS and CDR2 YFSETQ. CDR3 residues: CASSSETAYNEQFF. The CDR3 coding sequence is TGCGCCAGCAGCTCGGAGACAGCCTACAATGAGCAGTTCTTC.

The V call is TRBV27, the J call TRBJ1-4; 7 bases fit TRBD1. V trimming: 5 bases; J trimming: 6 bases; junction bases outside the gene matches: 9. Germline V gene data show CDR1 as MNHEY and CDR2 as SMNVEV (reference sequence). This CDR3 comprises 15 residues. The CDR3: CASSPLGGVYEKLFF. The CDR3 region has the DNA TGTGCCAGCAGTCCCCTAGGGGGCGTTTATGAAAAACTGTTTTTT.

The chain couples TRBV7-8 to TRBJ2-5; D ambiguous. The CDR3 extends over 13 amino acids. Germline CDR1 is SGHVS and CDR2 is FQNEAQ. Trimming shortened V by 0 bases and J by 4 bases, and 6 bases separated the two germline ends. The CDR3 bases are TGTGCCAGCAGCTTAGCGGTCGCAGAGACCCAGTACTTC. Translated: CASSLAVAETQYF.

The rearrangement joins TRBV20-1 to TRBJ2-3, with 9 bases that match TRBD2. The CDR3 sequence is 16 residues long. J gave up 4 bases and V 3 bases, and 11 bases lay outside the gene matches. Germline V gives CDR1 DFQATT, CDR2 SNEGSKA (reference sequence). CDR3 amino acids: CSASSQRGAFADTQYF. The CDR3 DNA follows: TGCAGTGCTAGTTCCCAGCGGGGGGCCTTTGCAGATACGCAGTATTTT.

The sample holds a few counts of this clonotype. The chain uses TRBV20-1 and TRBJ2-1; tentative D call: TRBD1 (6 bases). The CDR3 has 13 amino acids. Per germline, CDR1 DFQATT and CDR2 SNEGSKA (reference sequence). V was clipped by 3 bases and J by 7 bases, with 13 bases between them. The chain's CDR3 is CSARGRGRNEQFF. The DNA for the CDR3 is TGCAGTGCTAGGGGCAGGGGAAGGAATGAGCAGTTCTTC.

This rearrangement joins TRBV20-1 to TRBJ1-2, with D uncertain. This CDR3 region has 12 residues. Germline lookup yields CDR1 DFQATT and CDR2 SNEGSKA (reference sequence). V lost 3 bases and J lost 8, with 13 bases in between. Here the CDR3 DNA reads TGCAGTGCTAGTCACGGGGTCAGGGGCTACACCTTC. This encodes CSASHGVRGYTF.

This sequence joins TRBV20-1 and TRBJ2-1; 15 nucleotides agree with TRBD2. The CDR3 extends over 18 amino acids. Germline CDR1 reads DFQATT; CDR2 reads SNEGSKA (reference sequence). J lost 1 base, V lost 4 bases, and 8 bases had no gene match. In DNA, the CDR3 is TGCAGTGCTACCTGGACTAGCGGGAGGGCCGTGTCCTACAATGAGCAGTTCTTC. Its protein is CSATWTSGRAVSYNEQFF.

V and J are TRBV27 and TRBJ2-1; 11 bases match TRBD2. Per germline, CDR1 MNHEY and CDR2 SMNVEV (reference sequence). The ends lost 6 bases at V and 5 bases at J; junction bases unmatched: 6. The CDR3 loop spans 15 amino acids. CDR3: CASRGRGLADNEQFF. CDR3 coding DNA: TGTGCCAGCAGAGGCCGGGGACTAGCGGACAATGAGCAGTTCTTC.

The chain employs TRBV20-1 and TRBJ2-7, with 9 bases matching TRBD1. V dropped 6 bases and J dropped 3; count of bases not matched to a gene: 9. This CDR3 region has 14 residues. Germline-derived CDR1 and CDR2 are DFQATT and SNEGSKA (reference sequence). CDR3 sequence reads: CSADPGTGFYEQYF. The CDR3 nucleotides are TGCAGTGCGGACCCCGGGACAGGGTTCTACGAGCAGTACTTC.

V gene TRBV29-1 combines with J gene TRBJ2-1, with D unresolved. CDR3 length equals 11 residues. Trimming took off 5 bases at V and 4 bases at J, with 6 bases between the two ends. The germline V gene has CDR1 SQVTM and CDR2 ANQGSEA. The CDR3, as DNA: TGCAGCGTTATGACTTACAATGAGCAGTTCTTC. This gives the protein CSVMTYNEQFF.

This clonotype turned up a few times. CDR3 nucleotide sequence: TGCGCCAGCAGCCGCATACTAGTATCCCATGAGCAGTTCTTC. As protein: CASSRILVSHEQFF. V is TRBV4-1 and J is TRBJ2-1; D possibly corresponds to TRBD2 (5 bases). Germline V gene lookup returns CDR1 MGHRA and CDR2 YSYEKL. The V and J ends lost 4 bases and 8 bases respectively, with 15 bases between them. The CDR3 contains 14 residues.

The CDR3 is CASSFSTSGEQYF. DNA of the CDR3: TGTGCCAGCAGCTTTTCGACTAGTGGCGAGCAGTACTTC. The gene calls are TRBV3-1 and TRBJ2-4; maybe TRBD2 (6 bases). The J call may be mistaken, given a closer DNA end match to TRBJ2-7. The CDR3 is 13 residues long. Germline loops: CDR1 LGHDT, CDR2 YNNKEL (reference sequence).

The chain couples TRBV20-1 to TRBJ1-1; 9 bases align to TRBD1. This CDR3 comprises 15 residues. From germline, CDR1 is DFQATT and CDR2 SNEGSKA (reference sequence). V was clipped by 1 base and J by 5 bases; unmatched bases: 8. The CDR3 spells CSARALTGGGTEAFF. The CDR3 DNA is TGCAGTGCTAGAGCATTAACAGGGGGCGGAACTGAAGCTTTCTTT.

The chain uses TRBV21-1 and TRBJ2-7; the table names TRBD2, a call not compared with the DNA. TRBV21-1 is a pseudogene locus. The CDR3 sequence is 16 residues long. The CDR3: CASSKSGSGGAYEQYF. In DNA form, the CDR3 reads TGTGCCAGCAGCAAATCGGGTAGCGGGGGAGCCTACGAGCAGTACTTC.

The chain joins TRBV20-1 to TRBJ1-1, with D possibly being TRBD1 (6 bases). V lost 5 bases, J lost 8 bases, and 12 bases lay in between. The CDR3 sequence is 11 residues long. Germline V lookup: CDR1 DFQATT, CDR2 SNEGSKA (reference sequence). The CDR3 reads CSALDRLEAFF. CDR3 bases: TGCAGTGCTCTCGACAGGCTCGAAGCTTTCTTT.

This clonotype was seen a handful of times. This chain connects TRBV5-1 to TRBJ2-7; D unclear. CDR3 size: 14 residues. CDR1 SGHRS and CDR2 YFSETQ come from the germline V gene. Between the trimmed V and J ends, which lost 2 bases and 7 bases, there was a span of 16 bases. The CDR3: CASSLGEWVYEQYF. In nucleotides, the CDR3 is TGCGCCAGCAGCTTAGGCGAATGGGTTTATGAGCAGTACTTC.

The genes are TRBV7-2 and TRBJ2-7, with 8 bases lining up with TRBD2. The CDR3 consists of 15 residues. The trim removed 5 bases at V and 6 bases at J, leaving 12 bases unmatched. Germline CDR1 SGHTA, CDR2 FQGNSA. CDR3 DNA sequence: TGTGCCAGCAGCCTCGGGGGGGCGATCGGAAGCGAGCAGTACTTC. This sequence encodes CASSLGGAIGSEQYF.

This clonotype came up a few times. The rearrangement links TRBV14 to TRBJ2-5; 11 bases agree with TRBD2. V gave up 2 bases and J gave up 1 base; unmatched junction bases: 0. Germline V gene lookup returns CDR1 SGHDN and CDR2 FVKESK. This CDR3 region has 15 residues. As DNA, the CDR3 is TGTGCCAGCAGCCAAACTAGCGGGAGCCAAGAGACCCAGTACTTC. Its protein product is CASSQTSGSQETQYF.

Remarks on this clonotype: An end of the junction does not agree with germline; a read error may underlie this. The chain combines TRBV5-1 with TRBJ2-1; the match to TRBD2 covers 13 bases. Per the germline V gene, CDR1 is SGHRS and CDR2 is YFSETQ. This CDR3 is built from 15 residues. CDR3 sequence reads: CAGSRTSGGNNEQFF. The CDR3 nucleotides are TGCGCCGGCAGCCGGACTAGCGGGGGTAACAATGAGCAGTTCTTC.

The chain couples TRBV28 to TRBJ2-5; D gene uncertain. V shed 1 base and J shed 7 bases, with 7 bases lying between them. Germline V gene lookup returns CDR1 MDHEN and CDR2 SYDVKM. The CDR3 covers 12 residues. CDR3 residues: CASSLSLRTQYF. DNA for the CDR3: TGTGCCAGCAGTTTATCTCTCCGGACCCAGTACTTC.

This clonotype was seen many times. The J gene is TRBJ1-2, the V gene TRBV2; 9 nucleotides align to TRBD1. V lost 6 bases, J lost 2 bases, and 4 bases stayed unmatched. The CDR3 covers 14 residues. The V gene's germline CDR1 is SNHLY and CDR2 FYNNEI. The CDR3 sequence is CASSGQGRNYGYTF. The CDR3 DNA sequence: TGTGCCAGCAGCGGACAGGGGCGCAACTATGGCTACACCTTC.

This clonotype was recorded only once. The rearrangement joins TRBV6-1 to TRBJ1-6; unclear D gene. The CDR3 spans 14 residues. Germline V CDR1 and CDR2: MNHNS, SASEGT. Deletions cut 2 bases from V and 8 bases from J, with 10 bases between. CDR3 sequence reads: CASSELGLDSPLHF. DNA of the CDR3: TGTGCCAGCAGTGAACTGGGGTTGGATTCACCCCTCCACTTT.

The chain joins TRBV4-1 to TRBJ2-5; D perhaps matches TRBD2 (6 bases). Per the germline V gene, CDR1 is MGHRA and CDR2 is YSYEKL. Trimming left V 1 base short and J 4 bases short, with 13 bases between. The CDR3 covers 15 residues. In DNA form, the CDR3 reads TGCGCCAGCAGCCAAGCAGTAGCGGTAGGAGAGACCCAGTACTTC. Translating gives CASSQAVAVGETQYF.

This rearrangement joins TRBV20-1 to TRBJ2-1, with D possibly called TRBD1 or TRBD2 (6 bases each). V was cut by 6 bases and J by 3 bases, with 9 bases left in between. CDR3 size: 12 residues. Germline V lookup: CDR1 DFQATT, CDR2 SNEGSKA (reference sequence). The CDR3 sequence: CSAGGDYNEQFF. In DNA form, the CDR3 reads TGCAGTGCCGGGGGCGACTACAATGAGCAGTTCTTC.

The chain is built from TRBV4-2 and TRBJ2-7; 9 bases are shared with TRBD2. V lost 1 base to trimming and J lost 0 bases; unmatched junction nucleotides: 10. Germline CDR1 reads LGHNA; CDR2 reads YNFKEQ. The CDR3 runs 18 residues. In nucleotides, the CDR3 is TGTGCCAGCAGCCAAGGTACGTCTAGCGGGACCATCTCCTACGAGCAGTACTTC. Protein sequence: CASSQGTSSGTISYEQYF.

About this clonotype itself: This may come from a read error, since a much larger clone is one base off. The gene calls are TRBV7-2 and TRBJ2-7, with 8 bases fitting TRBD1. This CDR3 has 15 residues. In germline, CDR1 is SGHTA, CDR2 FQGNSA. Here the CDR3 reads CASSLSTGGPYVQYF. In DNA form, the CDR3 reads TGTGCCAGCAGCTTATCAACAGGGGGTCCCTACGTGCAGTACTTC.